This T cell receptor beta chain was captured by sequencing in a study of neurological immune-mediated disorders. Study-level points and caveats: Because no CDR3 amino acid sequences were shared across subjects by expanded clones, private repertoires were suggested in all groups. HTLV-1-associated myelopathy led in TCR clonal expansion, while multiple sclerosis ranked lowest, below healthy controls.

A 10-nucleotide random UMI tagged transcripts in template-switch 5'RACE cDNA synthesis. Via MiXCR, TCRdb re-called the 5' RACE reads, giving one row per CDR3 protein. The sample yields under 20,000 distinct CDR3 sequences, over 25% seen once. Germline values: CDR1 LNHNV, CDR2 YYDKDF (reference sequence). The CDR3 loop spans 15 amino acids. V was pared by 0 bases and J by 4 bases, with 10 bases between. This clonotype ranks as medium-sized (0.01 to 0.1%). As yet, its antigen is unknown. The sequence came from a man in his fifties or sixties with HTLV-1-associated myelopathy (HAM/TSP). V gene TRBV15 combines with J gene TRBJ2-1, with no clear D. Sequences were obtained from PBMCs. In DNA, the CDR3 is TGTGCCACCAGCAGAGATTCTGGGGTATACAATGAGCAGTTCTTC. Its translation: CATSRDSGVYNEQFF.